This T cell receptor beta chain originates from a study of T-cell reconstitution after alpha-beta-depleted transplantation in children. Study conclusions and caveats: Reportedly, alpha-beta T cells present about two months post-transplant originated from several hundred expanded clones of graft origin. T-cell counts and diversity were attributed mostly to newly produced T cells one year after transplant. Recipient T cells and thymic progenitors that survived gave rise to the high TCRbeta diversity observed at day 60 in some patients.

Researchers prepared the TCRbeta library using unique molecular identifiers, the study reports. TCRdb ran MiXCR on the PCR reads and lists one entry per CDR3 protein. Of 25,000 to 35,000 distinct CDR3 sequences in the sample, 5.5% to 8% were seen once. Per the germline V gene, CDR1 is MNHEY and CDR2 is SMNVEV (reference sequence). The CDR3 contains 15 residues. V lost 4 bases and J lost 4; bases outside the gene matches: 9. Ten or more counts support this clonotype. The antigen is unknown. The chain links TRBV27 to TRBJ1-2; TRBD1 aligns across 7 bases. The clonotype comes from a child less than two years old who had a stem cell transplant for acute myeloid leukemia, so the T cells may come from the graft donor. Sequences were derived from peripheral blood, sampled 60 days after TCRalphabeta/CD19-depleted stem cell transplant. CDR3 bases: TGTGCCAGCAGTTCCGGACAGGATCCCATCTATGGCTACACCTTC. It yields the protein CASSSGQDPIYGYTF.